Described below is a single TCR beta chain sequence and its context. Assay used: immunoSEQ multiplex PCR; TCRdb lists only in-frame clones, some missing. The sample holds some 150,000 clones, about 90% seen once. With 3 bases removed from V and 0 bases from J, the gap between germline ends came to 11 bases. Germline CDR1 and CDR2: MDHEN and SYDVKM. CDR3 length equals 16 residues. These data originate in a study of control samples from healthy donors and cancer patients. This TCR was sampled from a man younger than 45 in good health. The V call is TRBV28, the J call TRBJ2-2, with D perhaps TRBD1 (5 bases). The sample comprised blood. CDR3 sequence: CASSFDRQTNTGELFF. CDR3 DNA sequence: TGTGCCAGCAGTTTCGACAGACAGACGAACACCGGGGAGCTGTTTTTT.